Listed below are T cell receptor beta chains from one sample, sequenced in a study of blood T cell repertoires in COVID-19. Data came from immunoSEQ multiplex PCR; TCRdb stores just in-frame clones and leaves some out. Of about 100,000 clones in the sample, about 89% are singletons; the top ten hold 11%. Sequences were obtained from peripheral blood. These receptor sequences come from a woman younger than 45 with acute or convalescent COVID-19. The CDR3 runs from the conserved cysteine through the conserved F or W. A D gene is named only where the DNA matches it firmly. Part of the rows lack a size; the others show once, few, many or a class for expanded clones.

clone_size	v_call	d_call	j_call	cdr3_nt	cdr3_aa
-	TRBV5-1	TRBD1	TRBJ1-2	TGCGCCAGCAGCTTGGAGGGACAGGGGTATGGCTACACCTTC	CASSLEGQGYGYTF
once	TRBV2	-	TRBJ1-2	TGTGCCAGCAACGCTCGGGTTCTCTATGGCTACACCTTC	CASNARVLYGYTF
-	TRBV5-6	-	TRBJ1-1	TGTGCCAGCAGCTTGGGGGCGCGAGAGGAAGCTTTCTTT	CASSLGAREEAFF
-	TRBV20-1	TRBD1	TRBJ1-2	TGCAGCGTGACAGGGAGCTCCAGCTACACCTTC	CSVTGSSSYTF
-	TRBV9	-	TRBJ2-1	TGTGCCAGCAGCGGGGGCGCGTCCTACAATGAGCAGTTCTTC	CASSGGASYNEQFF
once	TRBV4-1	-	TRBJ1-1	TGCGCCAGCAGCCAATCCTCGGGAGCTTTCTTT	CASSQSSGAFF
few	TRBV5-1	-	TRBJ2-7	TGCGCCAGCAGCTTGACCCCAAGGACAGACTCCTACGAAGGGCAGTACTTC	CASSLTPRTDSYEGQYF
once	TRBV18	TRBD1	TRBJ2-7	TGTGCCAGCCCATTTGGCGGGGGGACAGGGGGTTACCCTGACTACTCCTACGAGCAGTACTTC	CASPFGGGTGGYPDYSYEQYF
-	TRBV28	-	TRBJ2-1	TGTGCCAGCAGCCCCCCTCGGTTAGGGGGTGAGCAGTTCTTC	CASSPPRLGGEQFF
once	TRBV9	-	TRBJ1-5	TGTGCCAGCAGCTCCCGGGGAGGCCCAGATCAGCCCCAGCATTTT	CASSSRGGPDQPQHF
-	TRBV7-6	-	TRBJ2-7	TGTGCCAAGGTTAGGGACACGTCCTACGAGCAGTACTTC	CAKVRDTSYEQYF
-	TRBV29-1	-	TRBJ2-7	TGCAGCGTTGCCGGGACTTCCTCCTACGAGCAGTACTTC	CSVAGTSSYEQYF
-	TRBV4-1	-	TRBJ1-5	TGCGCCAGCAGCCAAGATGGGTTTAGGGGCCAACGGCCCCAGCATTTT	CASSQDGFRGQRPQHF
-	TRBV3-1/TRBV3-2	TRBD2	TRBJ2-1	TGTGCCAGCACCTCTAGCGGGGCCACTAATGAGCAGTTCTTC	CASTSSGATNEQFF
-	TRBV6-5	-	TRBJ2-2	TGTGCCAGCAGAGGGGGTCCCGGGGAGCTGTTTTTT	CASRGGPGELFF
-	TRBV2	-	TRBJ1-1	TGTGCCAGCAGTTTCGACACCACGAACACTGAAGCTTTCTTT	CASSFDTTNTEAFF
-	TRBV5-1	TRBD2	TRBJ2-3	TGCGCCAGCAGCTTGGGACTAGCGGGGGTACCCTTCCCGGCAGATACGCAGTATTTT	CASSLGLAGVPFPADTQYF
-	TRBV12-5	-	TRBJ2-5	TGTGCTAGTGCGGAGGGGCGAGGAATCTATCAAGAGACCCAGTACTTC	CASAEGRGIYQETQYF
-	TRBV27	TRBD2	TRBJ2-1	TGTGCCAGCAGTTTATCGGTGGTAGCGGGGAAGAATGAGCAGTTCTTC	CASSLSVVAGKNEQFF
-	TRBV11-3	-	TRBJ2-7	TGTGCCAGCAGCTTTCCGGACACTACCTACGAGCAGTACTTC	CASSFPDTTYEQYF
-	TRBV6-6	-	TRBJ2-7	TGTGCCAGCAGTTACTCGAGTCACGGTACCTACGAGCAGTACTTC	CASSYSSHGTYEQYF
-	TRBV4-1	TRBD1	TRBJ1-2	TGCGCCAGCAGCCAAGGAAGGGGGCGGTACGGCTACACCTTC	CASSQGRGRYGYTF
-	TRBV24-1	TRBD1	TRBJ2-2	TGTGCCACCAGTGATCCCGGACAGGGTAGAACCGGGGAGCTGTTTTTT	CATSDPGQGRTGELFF
few	TRBV18	TRBD1	TRBJ2-7	TGTGCCAGCTCACCACCGACAGGGTCCTACGAGCAGTACTTC	CASSPPTGSYEQYF
-	TRBV9	-	TRBJ2-3	TGTGCCAGCAGCCCCCAAGAGGGGGGCACAGATACGCAGTATTTT	CASSPQEGGTDTQYF
-	TRBV4-1	-	TRBJ1-4	TGCGCCAGCAGCCAAGGGGGCCCGCCCGGGAATGAAAAACTGTTTTTT	CASSQGGPPGNEKLFF
-	TRBV30	TRBD1	TRBJ2-1	TGTGCCTCCCGGGACAGGGCAATGGGCAATGAGCAGTTCTTC	CASRDRAMGNEQFF
-	TRBV27	TRBD2	TRBJ2-1	TGTGCCAGCAGTTTAGGACTAGCGGGCAATGAGCAGTTCTTC	CASSLGLAGNEQFF
-	TRBV24-1	TRBD2	TRBJ2-1	TGTGCCACCAGTGGTCTCCGTAGCGGGGGGGACAATGAGCAGTTCTTC	CATSGLRSGGDNEQFF
-	TRBV13	-	TRBJ2-7	TGTGCCAGCAGCTTAAACCAGTACGAGCAGTACTTC	CASSLNQYEQYF
-	TRBV5-1	-	TRBJ1-2	TGCGCCAGCAGCTTGGCGATTCAGGGGAACTATGGCTACACCTTC	CASSLAIQGNYGYTF
-	TRBV18	-	TRBJ1-1	TGTGCCAGCTCGGGCCTCAGGGACACTGAAGCTTTCTTT	CASSGLRDTEAFF
-	TRBV5-1	-	TRBJ2-3	TGCGCCAGCAGCTTGACCCCACCCGGGACAAGGGGGGGAGCTAGCACAGATACGCAGTATTTT	CASSLTPPGTRGGASTDTQYF
-	TRBV20-1	TRBD1	TRBJ2-7	TGCAGTGCTAGTCGACAGGGAAGGGAGCAGTACTTC	CSASRQGREQYF
-	TRBV28	-	TRBJ2-7	TGTGCCAGCAGTTCTGGCACCTTGGGGGGGCGAATCTACGAGCAGTACTTC	CASSSGTLGGRIYEQYF
-	TRBV27	-	TRBJ1-6	TGTGCCAGCCAAAAAGGGGGTCCGTCCTATAATTCACCCCTCCACTTT	CASQKGGPSYNSPLHF
-	TRBV25-1	-	TRBJ1-4	TGTGCCAGCAGTGAGGAAGCGGGTGAAAAACTGTTTTTT	CASSEEAGEKLFF
-	TRBV28	TRBD1	TRBJ1-5	TGTGCCAGCAGTTCTCAGGGGGCTTGGCAGCCCCAGCATTTT	CASSSQGAWQPQHF
-	TRBV27	-	TRBJ2-7	TGTTCCTCGGGGAAGCAGTACTTC	CSSGKQYF
-	TRBV27	-	TRBJ1-5	TGTGCCAGCAGTTTCCCAGGGTTACCCCAGCATTTT	CASSFPGLPQHF
-	TRBV19	TRBD1	TRBJ2-1	TGTGCCAGTACCCCAGGGGGCGGATTAGACAATGAGCAGTTCTTC	CASTPGGGLDNEQFF
-	TRBV4-1	-	TRBJ2-1	TGCGCCAGCAGCCAAGGGTCCGAGGGCCCCAATGAGCAGTTCTTC	CASSQGSEGPNEQFF
-	TRBV28	-	TRBJ1-2	TGTGCCAGCAGCTCTCCCGGTCGGGTTTATGGCTACACCTTC	CASSSPGRVYGYTF
-	TRBV27	-	TRBJ1-1	TGTGCCAGCAGTCCGATTGGGGGCCCGAACACTGAAGCTTTCTTT	CASSPIGGPNTEAFF
-	TRBV5-1	-	TRBJ2-1	TGCGCCAGCAGCTTGAGGCTAGCTCTCAACAATGAGCAGTTCTTC	CASSLRLALNNEQFF
-	TRBV11-3	-	TRBJ1-1	TGTGCCAGCAGCTTAGACCAGACTGAAGCTTTCTTT	CASSLDQTEAFF
-	TRBV4-2	-	TRBJ1-5	TGTGCCAGCAGCCAAGATCGCAGTAGCAATCAGCCCCAGCATTTT	CASSQDRSSNQPQHF
once	TRBV3-1/TRBV3-2	-	TRBJ2-4	TGTGCCAGCAGCTCCGTCCTAGCCAAAAACATTCAGTACTTC	CASSSVLAKNIQYF
-	TRBV5-1	TRBD1	TRBJ2-7	TGCGCCAGCAGCAGGGACAGGGAGAGCTCCTACGAGCAGTACTTC	CASSRDRESSYEQYF
-	TRBV28	-	TRBJ1-3	TGTGCCAGCAGTCAACTCCAGGACTCTGGAAACACCATATATTTT	CASSQLQDSGNTIYF
-	TRBV9	TRBD1	TRBJ1-2	TGTGCCAGCAGCGTAGGAGGACAGGGTGTGTATGGCTACACCTTC	CASSVGGQGVYGYTF
-	TRBV5-1	-	TRBJ1-1	TGCGCCAGCAGCTTGGACAGGGTCCGAGGCACTGAAGCTTTCTTT	CASSLDRVRGTEAFF
-	TRBV4-2	-	TRBJ2-7	TGTGCCAGCAGCCAACATCCCCAGGGAGAGCAGTACTTC	CASSQHPQGEQYF
-	TRBV15	-	TRBJ1-6	TGTGCCACCAGTAACAGATGGGATTCACCCCTCCACTTT	CATSNRWDSPLHF
-	TRBV6-5	TRBD1	TRBJ1-2	TGTGCCAGCAGTTACTCCAGGGGGTTGAATGGCTACACCTTC	CASSYSRGLNGYTF
-	TRBV2	-	TRBJ2-5	TGTGCCAGCAGGGGGGGGGCCCAAGAGACCCAGTACTTC	CASRGGAQETQYF
-	TRBV7-9	TRBD1	TRBJ1-2	TGTGCCAGCAGGTCCGGGACAGGAAAAGACACTAACTATGGCTACACCTTC	CASRSGTGKDTNYGYTF